This T cell receptor (beta chain) was documented in a study of shared clonotypes between healthy human individuals. This clone is a singleton in its sample. A read error may account for a junction end that differs from germline. Germline V gene data show CDR1 as SGDLS and CDR2 as YYNGEE. The CDR3 contains 15 residues. Data came from immunoSEQ multiplex PCR; TCRdb stores just in-frame clones and leaves some out. The table has fewer than 850,000 clones, roughly 87% seen once. The chain employs TRBV9 and TRBJ2-1, with D possibly being TRBD2 (5 bases). The sequenced sample was memory CD8+ T cells from PBMCs. The subset denotes: CD45RO+ cells pooled with CCR7-negative TemRA cells. The receptor's source is a man younger than 30 in good health. Some clones in this sample may be carry-over from other donors' samples. The CDR3 DNA follows: TGTGCCAGCAGCGTTGAGGGCCGCTCCTTCAATGAGCAGTTCTTC. Its translation: CASSVEGRSFNEQFF.